This T cell receptor (beta chain) was obtained from a study of resident and recirculating memory T cells in vitiligo. Repertoires were generated with immunoSEQ multiplex PCR, while TCRdb's copy carries only in-frame clones and drops some. The data show tens of thousands of clones, about 92% seen once. Germline V CDR1 and CDR2: LNHDA, SQIVND (reference sequence). With V trimmed by 8 bases and J by 2 bases, 12 bases remained unmatched. This CDR3 has 15 residues. What was sequenced was blood. V usage is TRBV19 and J usage is TRBJ2-7; 7 bases fit TRBD1. This TCR derives from a male donor with vitiligo. The CDR3 DNA follows: TGTGCCAGTCAACCCCGCCAGGGGGATACCTACGAGCAGTACTTC. Translating it yields CASQPRQGDTYEQYF.